This T cell receptor (beta chain) was identified during a study of early T cells in non-severe SARS-CoV-2 infection. V was cut by 2 bases and J by 10 bases, with 21 bases left in between. The CDR3 covers 16 residues. The germline gives CDR1 SGHNT, CDR2 YENEEA. Unique molecular identifiers were attached to individual cDNA molecules. MiXCR, run by TCRdb on the 5' RACE reads, gives a single entry per CDR3 protein. The sample lists more than 90,000 distinct CDR3 sequences, over 10% occurring once. This clonotype occurred a few times. The receptor comes from an adult who was a healthcare worker with PCR-confirmed SARS-CoV-2 infection or an uninfected control (not recorded which). The chain links TRBV11-3 to TRBJ2-1, with D perhaps being TRBD1 or TRBD2 (5 bases each). Sequencing input: whole blood. CDR3 sequence reads: CASSLLRGSLSGEQFF. CDR3 nucleotide sequence: TGTGCCAGCAGCTTACTACGGGGCTCACTATCAGGGGAGCAGTTCTTC.